There are a few counts of the clone carrying this TCR beta chain. TCRdb re-called the 5' RACE reads with MiXCR, one entry per CDR3 protein. The repertoire includes about 120,000 distinct CDR3 sequences, about 24% of them detected once, and about 38% sits in the top ten. The germline CDR1 and CDR2 sequences are LNHNV and YYDKDF (reference sequence). The CDR3 length is 14 residues. With 5 bases removed from V and 5 bases from J, the gap between germline ends came to 13 bases. The data belong to a study of T-cell memory formation after mild COVID-19. The rearrangement links TRBV15 to TRBJ2-1; D gene ambiguous. The clonotype was recovered from a man between 18 and 35 years old who had mild COVID-19 (a few samples of this study predate the infection). Cell type and time point are not known. The specimen was PBMCs or a T cell subset sorted from them (not recorded which). The CDR3 protein is CATSANGPHNEQFF. In nucleotides, the CDR3 is TGTGCCACCAGCGCAAACGGGCCCCACAATGAGCAGTTCTTC. Together with reference TRBV15 and TRBJ2-1, the CDR3 gives the full variable domain: DAMVIQNPRYQVTQFGKPVTLSCSQTLNHNVMYWYQQKSSQAPKLLFHYYDKDFNNEADTPDNFQSRRPNTSFCFLDIRSPGLGDTAMYLCATSANGPHNEQFFGPGTRLTVL.